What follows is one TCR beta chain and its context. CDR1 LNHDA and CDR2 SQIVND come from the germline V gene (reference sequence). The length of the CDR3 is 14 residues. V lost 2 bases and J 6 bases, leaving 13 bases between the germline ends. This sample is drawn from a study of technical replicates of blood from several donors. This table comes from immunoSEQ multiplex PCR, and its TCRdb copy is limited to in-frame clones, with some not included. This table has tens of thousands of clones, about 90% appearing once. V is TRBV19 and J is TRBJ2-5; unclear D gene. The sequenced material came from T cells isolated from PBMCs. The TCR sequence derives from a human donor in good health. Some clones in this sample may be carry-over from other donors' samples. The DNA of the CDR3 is TGTGCCAGTAGTATAATCCTTGAGCGTCAGACCCAGTACTTC. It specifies CASSIILERQTQYF.